A single T cell receptor beta chain is shown here with its context. At one end the junction does not follow the germline gene, possibly because of a read error. In the original analysis: Counts of nucleated cells, estimated from reference gene primer amplification, were obtained. Clones were read by immunoSEQ multiplex PCR, and TCRdb kept only the in-frame ones, dropping some. The DNA gave D and trimming, while V, J and clone size come from that table. Of 200,000 to 250,000 clones listed, around 90% were seen once; the top ten hold about 1.5%. This record belongs to a study of blood T cell repertoires in COVID-19. Background on the study: The United States, Italy and Spain were the sources of the acute and convalescent COVID-19 samples. Sources were T cells, B-cell-depleted T cells, or PBMCs; the material itself was cDNA or gDNA.

This clonotype was obtained from a young man with active or convalescent COVID-19. The sample was peripheral blood.

CDR3 nucleotides: TGTGCCAGCAGCAAGAATAACAATGAAGCTTTCTTT. Translation gives CASSKNNNEAFF. V is TRBV6-5 and J is TRBJ1-1; D remains ambiguous. There are 12 residues in the CDR3. Germline values: CDR1 MNHEY, CDR2 SVGAGI.